Each of the 24 T cell receptor beta chains below was sequenced from the same sample in a study of cytomegalovirus exposure and HLA in healthy donors. Primers for the PCR totalled 60 Vbeta and 13 Jbeta. The table came from immunoSEQ multiplex PCR; TCRdb's copy has only in-frame clones and leaves some out. This sample has 150,000 to 250,000 clones, with around 81% found just once. Sequenced: PBMCs. Every receptor here comes from a young man in good health and CMV-seronegative.

This clone was counted a single time. CDR3 nucleotide sequence: TGTGCCAGCAGCGAGTCTTACCCATGTCAGCCCCAGCATTTT. Translating it yields CASSESYPCQPQHF. The V call is TRBV7-7, the J call TRBJ1-5; D is ambiguous. The CDR3 is 14 residues long. Germline V gene lookup returns CDR1 SSHAT and CDR2 FNYEAQ (reference sequence). V was pared by 5 bases and J by 6 bases, with 14 bases between.

This chain uses TRBV11-3 with TRBJ2-7; a possible D gene is TRBD2 (6 bases). The CDR3 consists of 15 residues. CDR1 SGHNT and CDR2 YENEEA come from the germline V gene. Trimming removed 0 bases at V and 4 bases at J, with 13 bases between. The CDR3 region has the DNA TGTGCCAGCAGCTTAGAATCGGACTACTTATACGAGCAGTACTTC. It is translated as CASSLESDYLYEQYF. The variable domain in full, completed from reference TRBV11-3 and TRBJ2-7, reads EAGVVQSPRYKIIEKKQPVAFWCNPISGHNTLYWYLQNLGQGPELLIRYENEEAVDDSQLPKDRFSAERLKGVDSTLKIQPAELGDSAVYLCASSLESDYLYEQYFGPGTRLTVT.

The chain combines TRBV27 with TRBJ1-5, with 7 bases that match TRBD1. This CDR3 has 17 residues. In germline, CDR1 is MNHEY, CDR2 SMNVEV (reference sequence). Trimming removed 3 bases from V and 0 bases from J; junction bases left unmatched: 8. CDR3 protein: CASSFYRGRDSNQPQHF. CDR3 sequence (DNA): TGTGCCAGCAGTTTCTACAGGGGTCGCGATAGCAATCAGCCCCAGCATTTT.

This chain links TRBV10-3 with TRBJ2-1; D gene ambiguous. Trimming took off 5 bases at V and 0 bases at J, with 11 bases between the two ends. The CDR3 covers 15 residues. Per germline, CDR1 ENHRY and CDR2 SYGVKD. The CDR3 protein is CAISRGGNSYNEQFF. In nucleotides, the CDR3 is TGTGCCATCAGTAGAGGCGGAAACTCCTACAATGAGCAGTTCTTC.

J is TRBJ2-3 and V is TRBV5-8; 11 nucleotides align to TRBD2. The germline V gene has CDR1 SGHTS and CDR2 YDEGEE. The CDR3 has 16 residues. V was pared by 4 bases and J by 2 bases, with 6 bases of the junction left unmatched. Here the CDR3 reads CASSIGTSGNTDTQYF. The DNA of the CDR3 is TGTGCCAGCAGCATTGGGACTAGCGGCAACACAGATACGCAGTATTTT.

J is TRBJ2-1 and V is TRBV25-1; tentative D call: TRBD2 (5 bases). The CDR3 contains 14 residues. Germline V CDR1 and CDR2: MGHDK, SYGVNS. Trimming took off 4 bases at V and 8 bases at J, with 15 bases between the two ends. CDR3 sequence reads: CASSGAPMRDEQFF. For the CDR3, the DNA is TGTGCCAGCAGTGGGGCGCCAATGCGGGATGAGCAGTTCTTC.

The rearrangement links TRBV28 to TRBJ1-1; a possible D gene is TRBD1 (5 bases). Germline lookup yields CDR1 MDHEN and CDR2 SYDVKM. The CDR3 spans 16 residues. The V and J ends lost 5 bases and 0 bases respectively, with 16 bases between them. CDR3 in DNA: TGTGCCAGCAGTCCCGCCGGGGGAGGGATGAACACTGAAGCTTTCTTT. Its translation: CASSPAGGGMNTEAFF.

V gene TRBV19 combines with J gene TRBJ2-1; no firm D call. The CDR3 totals 15 residues. Germline V gives CDR1 LNHDA, CDR2 SQIVND (reference sequence). Trimming took off 0 bases at V and 4 bases at J, with 10 bases between the two ends. The CDR3 is CASSIDLGGYNEQFF. Written as DNA, the CDR3 is TGTGCCAGTAGTATAGATCTAGGCGGTTACAATGAGCAGTTCTTC.

The chain couples TRBV10-2 to TRBJ2-7, with a weak D call TRBD2 (6 bases). The germline V gene encodes CDR1 WSHSY and CDR2 SAAADI. The germline V and J ends were trimmed by 8 bases and 0 bases, with 26 bases remaining between them. The CDR3 is 18 residues long. The CDR3 DNA sequence: TGCGCCAGCCCTCCGGGACTTCTTCTACCACCGGGCTCCTACGAGCAGTACTTC. This translates into CASPPGLLLPPGSYEQYF.

The genes are TRBV25-1 and TRBJ2-1, with 8 bases matching TRBD1. Germline-derived CDR1 and CDR2 are MGHDK and SYGVNS. The J segment lost 7 bases and the V segment lost 5 bases, leaving 7 bases of the junction unmatched. This CDR3 has 14 amino acids. CDR3 region: CASSPRTGYNEQFF. The DNA of the CDR3 is TGTGCCAGCAGTCCACGGACAGGGTATAATGAGCAGTTCTTC.

The rearrangement uses TRBV11-2 and TRBJ2-1; 8 nucleotides line up with TRBD2. Germline V gene data show CDR1 as SGHAT and CDR2 as FQNNGV. This CDR3 spans 16 amino acids. J lost 3 bases, V lost 0 bases, and 4 bases had no gene match. CDR3 sequence reads: CASSLDTGTSYNEQFF. The DNA of the CDR3 is TGTGCCAGCAGCTTAGATACCGGGACTAGCTACAATGAGCAGTTCTTC.

The genes are TRBV6-1 and TRBJ1-6, with D tentatively TRBD1 (5 bases). Germline assignment: CDR1 MNHNS and CDR2 SASEGT. There are 16 residues in the CDR3. The V and J ends lost 0 bases and 3 bases respectively, with 9 bases between them. The CDR3 DNA is TGTGCCAGCAGTGAAGCAGGCAGGGACTATAATTCACCCCTCCACTTT. Translation gives CASSEAGRDYNSPLHF.

This chain joins TRBV6-1 and TRBJ2-1; D is unresolved. Trimming took off 3 bases at V and 0 bases at J, with 15 bases between the two ends. Germline V lookup: CDR1 MNHNS, CDR2 SASEGT. The CDR3 is made up of 17 amino acids. The CDR3 here is CASSDQFFRSSYNEQFF. The DNA for the CDR3 is TGTGCCAGCAGTGATCAGTTCTTCCGGAGCTCCTACAATGAGCAGTTCTTC.

This clone was seen only once. This chain joins TRBV5-1 and TRBJ2-7; 8 nucleotides line up with TRBD1. With V trimmed by 4 bases and J by 4 bases, 16 bases remained unmatched. Germline V gene lookup returns CDR1 SGHRS and CDR2 YFSETQ. The CDR3 totals 17 residues. The CDR3 bases are TGCGCCAGCAGCCCTGGACAGGGAGGTTTGGGTGTGTACGAGCAGTACTTC. Protein: CASSPGQGGLGVYEQYF.

The V and J genes are TRBV18 and TRBJ2-7, with 9 positions matching TRBD2. Germline V gene lookup returns CDR1 KGHSH and CDR2 LQKENI. This CDR3 is 15 amino acids long. After removal of 0 bases from V and 3 bases from J, the junction contained 3 bases not matched to a gene. The CDR3 nucleotides are TGTGCCAGCTCACCACCTACTAGCGGGCACTACGAGCAGTACTTC. It codes for CASSPPTSGHYEQYF.

This clone was seen once. Here the CDR3 DNA reads TGTGCCAGCAGTTACTCGAGCTCAGGGGGCAATGAGCAGTTCTTC. Translation gives CASSYSSSGGNEQFF. The chain links TRBV6-5 to TRBJ2-1, with 7 bases aligning to TRBD1. J was trimmed by 6 bases and V by 0 bases; bases with no gene match: 5. CDR1 and CDR2 (germline): MNHEY, SVGAGI. CDR3 length equals 15 residues.

The chain uses TRBV5-1 and TRBJ2-1; 10 positions agree with TRBD2. Germline trimming cut 4 bases from V and 6 bases from J; bases unmatched to any gene: 7. The CDR3 has 15 residues. The germline CDR1 and CDR2 sequences are SGHRS and YFSETQ. DNA for the CDR3: TGCGCCAGCAGCCGGACTAGCGGCAAGACCAATGAGCAGTTCTTC. This codes for CASSRTSGKTNEQFF. Full variable domain (remainder filled in from reference TRBV5-1 and TRBJ2-1): KAGVTQTPRYLIKTRGQQVTLSCSPISGHRSVSWYQQTPGQGLQFLFEYFSETQRNKGNFPGRFSGRQFSNSRSEMNVSTLELGDSALYLCASSRTSGKTNEQFFGPGTRLTVL.

The V call is TRBV6-1, the J call TRBJ2-3; the match to TRBD2 covers 13 bases. The CDR3 is 15 residues long. V lost 5 bases and J lost 6; bases outside the gene matches: 5. Germline V lookup: CDR1 MNHNS, CDR2 SASEGT. The CDR3 is CASSSLTSGRDTQYF. CDR3 in DNA: TGTGCCAGCAGTTCTCTGACTAGCGGGAGGGATACGCAGTATTTT.

The rearrangement links TRBV7-9 to TRBJ2-5; no definite D call. The length of the CDR3 is 13 residues. V dropped 4 bases and J dropped 2 bases, with 8 bases sitting between them. Germline CDR1 SEHNR, CDR2 FQNEAQ (reference sequence). CDR3 residues: CASSSYLQETQYF. CDR3 DNA: TGTGCCAGCAGCTCCTACCTGCAAGAGACCCAGTACTTC.

The genes are TRBV5-1 and TRBJ2-3, with 12 positions matching TRBD2. The CDR3 sequence is 16 residues long. Germline CDR1 reads SGHRS; CDR2 reads YFSETQ. The ends lost 0 bases at V and 6 bases at J; junction bases unmatched: 5. In nucleotides, the CDR3 is TGCGCCAGCAGCTTGGCGACTAGCGGGGGAGGGGATACGCAGTATTTT. Translation gives CASSLATSGGGDTQYF.

In this sample, this clone turned up a few times. The V call is TRBV2, the J call TRBJ1-1; 10 bases agree with TRBD1. The V gene's germline CDR1 is SNHLY and CDR2 FYNNEI. The CDR3 has 15 amino acids. Trimming at V came to 6 bases and at J to 6 bases, leaving 10 bases not matched to a gene. The CDR3 spells CASSARRGQGAEAFF. The CDR3 nucleotides read TGTGCCAGCAGCGCCAGGAGAGGACAGGGGGCTGAAGCTTTCTTT.

The chain has TRBV29-1 and TRBJ2-5; TRBD2 is a possible D gene (6 bases). Germline CDR1 and CDR2: SQVTM and ANQGSEA. This CDR3 spans 12 amino acids. Trimming took off 3 bases at V and 5 bases at J, with 10 bases between the two ends. The CDR3 DNA follows: TGCAGCGTTGAGCCAGGAGGGGAGACCCAGTACTTC. Translation: CSVEPGGETQYF.

The chain has TRBV9 and TRBJ2-6, with D maybe TRBD1 (6 bases). The length of the CDR3 is 19 residues. Germline assignment: CDR1 SGDLS and CDR2 YYNGEE. Trimming stripped 4 bases from V and 0 bases from J, with 20 bases between. CDR3 residues: CASSTRGPGHLSGANVLTF. The CDR3 DNA sequence: TGTGCCAGCAGCACTCGAGGTCCGGGACACCTCTCTGGGGCCAACGTCCTGACTTTC.

The J gene is TRBJ2-7, the V gene TRBV19, with D possibly matching TRBD2 (5 bases). The V and J ends lost 5 bases and 5 bases respectively, with 16 bases between them. This CDR3 has 14 residues. Germline CDR1 is LNHDA and CDR2 is SQIVND (reference sequence). The CDR3 region has the DNA TGTGCCAGTAGTCCCGGTGACGGGGAACACGAGCAGTACTTC. Its protein product is CASSPGDGEHEQYF.